The clone carrying this T cell receptor beta chain was seen a handful of times. A read error likely explains this, since a far larger clone differs by one base. As to treatment: randomized to nivolumab then ipilimumab (arm A) or the reverse (arm B). Sorted cells were live CD3+CD8+, lacking CD19 and CD56, from PBMCs. Germline assignment: CDR1 SGHTA and CDR2 FQGNSA. CDR3 length: 15 amino acids. Assay used: immunoSEQ multiplex PCR; TCRdb lists only in-frame clones, some missing. The sample yields more than 15,000 clones, approximately 70% seen once. The record originates from a study of sequential checkpoint blockade in melanoma. Study as a whole: First-line arms were nivolumab then ipilimumab, or the reverse, randomized 1:1. Each arm's sequence ended with maintenance nivolumab.

The source of this sequence is a human donor with melanoma. V usage is TRBV7-2 and J usage is TRBJ1-5; unclear D gene. The input for sequencing was CD8+ T cells sorted from blood (inferred from file names), taken from a patient given nivolumab and ipilimumab in sequence. CDR3 amino acids: CASSRDYYSNLPQHF. The CDR3, as DNA: TGTGCCAGCAGCCGCGATTATTATAGCAATCTGCCCCAGCATTTT.